The text below deals with one TCR beta chain. It has no known antigen specificity. No base qualities exist here, and no much larger clone lies one base off it. The sample belongs to a study of control samples from healthy donors and cancer patients (dated by TCRdb to about 2020). The trim is 2 bases for V and 0 bases for J, with a gap of 10 bases between the germline ends. As encoded in the germline V gene, CDR1 is SGHVS while CDR2 is FQNEAQ. From cysteine to phenylalanine, the CDR3 is 15 amino acids long. Only the CDR3 DNA is retained, 45 bases long and in frame from the first base. The library came from the immunoSEQ multiplex PCR assay. This immuneACCESS table, as held by TCRdb, lists in-frame sequences with V and J called but not all clones. Of the missing ones, under half trace to an unresolved V gene in checked studies; the others have no known cause. This sample gives 130,000 or so clones in total; 85% to 90% of them show up just once. The ten largest clonotypes hold about 7.9% of the sample.

The sequence was collected from a man aged 50 or older with head and neck cancer. The V and J segments used are TRBV7-8 and TRBJ1-2, with the D gene uncertain. The sample was PBMCs. The CDR3 in this case is CASSLRSIANYGYTF. The base sequence is TGTGCCAGCAGCTTAAGAAGCATAGCTAACTATGGCTACACCTTC.